This T cell receptor (beta chain) was profiled in a study of graft-versus-host responses after intestinal transplantation. Study in general: Among the recipients, transplants were multivisceral, liver-intestinal, or isolated intestinal.

The CDR3 has 14 amino acids. Germline loops: CDR1 MDHEN, CDR2 SYDVKM. Study-wide findings and caveats: High graft-versus-host to host-versus-graft clonal ratios were found in allografts of patients who had graft-donor T cell macrochimerism. GvH clones occurred in recipient marrow; some first appeared in ileum or blood. Peak circulating GvH clone levels were associated with early post-transplant HvG declines.

Repertoires were generated with immunoSEQ multiplex PCR, while TCRdb's copy carries only in-frame clones and drops some. The sample has 35,000 to 45,000 clones, just under 95% seen once. This clone was seen just once. As yet, its antigen is unknown. The junction and the germline gene differ at one end; a read error may be behind it. The sequence derives from a human patient who received an intestinal transplant, so some T cells may come from the graft donor. Specimen: PBMCs, collected 16 days after intestinal transplant. This chain uses TRBV28 with TRBJ1-1, with D possibly matching TRBD1 (6 bases). The CDR3 loop is CASTLQGGNTEAFF. CDR3 DNA: TGTGCCAGCACTTTACAGGGCGGGAACACTGAAGCTTTCTTT.